One sample yielded the 16 T cell receptor beta chains listed below, sequenced in a study of CD8 T cells in ankylosing spondylitis. TCRdb ran MiXCR on the 5' RACE reads and lists one entry per CDR3 protein. The data contain about 360,000 distinct CDR3 sequences, roughly 20% of them seen just once; the ten biggest clones take up roughly 13%. Source material: blood, either unsorted or a sorted T cell fraction (not recorded which). The source of these receptors is a male donor with ankylosing spondylitis or in good health (not recorded which).

The table lists this clonotype with a few counts. The V call is TRBV7-9, the J call TRBJ2-7; D gene unclear. This CDR3 comprises 13 residues. Trimming stripped 3 bases from V and 2 bases from J, with 8 bases between. The V gene's germline CDR1 is SEHNR and CDR2 FQNEAQ (reference sequence). This CDR3 reads CASSFNDPYEQYF. CDR3 sequence (DNA): TGTGCCAGCAGCTTCAATGACCCCTACGAGCAGTACTTC. Full variable domain (remainder filled in from reference TRBV7-9 and TRBJ2-7): DTGVSQNPRHKITKRGQNVTFRCDPISEHNRLYWYRQTLGQGPEFLTYFQNEAQLEKSRLLSDRFSAERPKGSFSTLEIQRTEQGDSAMYLCASSFNDPYEQYFGPGTRLTVT.

The rearrangement joins TRBV7-8 to TRBJ1-3; D unclear. This CDR3 is 15 amino acids long. Germline assignment: CDR1 SGHVS and CDR2 FQNEAQ. Between the trimmed V and J ends, which lost 2 bases and 0 bases, there was a span of 8 bases. The CDR3 region has the DNA TGTGCCAGCAGCTTACTGACTGGCTCTGGAAACACCATATATTTT. Encoded protein: CASSLLTGSGNTIYF.

The genes are TRBV20-1 and TRBJ2-5, with D unresolved. CDR3 length: 12 amino acids. Germline CDR1 reads DFQATT; CDR2 reads SNEGSKA (reference sequence). Trimming removed 2 bases from V and 5 bases from J, with 9 bases in between. CDR3 in amino acids: CSARSGSETQYF. The CDR3 nucleotides are TGCAGTGCTAGAAGTGGCTCGGAGACCCAGTACTTC.

J is TRBJ2-7 and V is TRBV12-3 or TRBV12-4; D call uncertain. Trimming stripped 2 bases from V and 4 bases from J, with 6 bases between. There are 12 residues in the CDR3. CDR3 amino acids: CASSLQYYEQYF. As DNA, the CDR3 is TGTGCCAGCAGTTTACAGTATTACGAGCAGTACTTC.

This clonotype was counted many times. This chain connects TRBV12-3 or TRBV12-4 to TRBJ2-7, with 7 bases lining up with TRBD1. V dropped 3 bases and J dropped 0; count of bases not matched to a gene: 2. The CDR3 covers 14 residues. The CDR3 sequence is CASSFGDSSYEQYF. CDR3 DNA: TGTGCCAGCAGTTTCGGGGACAGCTCCTACGAGCAGTACTTC.

This clonotype has a count of ten or more. The chain employs TRBV7-9 and TRBJ2-7, with D hard to call. V was clipped by 2 bases and J by 2 bases, with 1 base between them. The CDR3 spans 11 residues. Germline CDR1 and CDR2: SEHNR and FQNEAQ (reference sequence). CDR3 DNA: TGTGCCAGCAGCTTAACCTACGAGCAGTACTTC. Its protein is CASSLTYEQYF.

This clonotype was seen a handful of times. This chain connects TRBV10-3 to TRBJ2-1; 10 bases line up with TRBD1. The V gene end was trimmed by 6 bases and the J gene end by 8 bases; junction bases not matched to a gene: 10. The germline V gene has CDR1 ENHRY and CDR2 SYGVKD. The CDR3 loop spans 15 amino acids. CDR3 in amino acids: CAISPGQGTFDEQFF. The CDR3 region has the DNA TGTGCCATCAGCCCGGGACAGGGGACGTTCGATGAGCAGTTCTTC.

This clonotype has just a few counts. The CDR3 reads CASSPTVLGYEQYF. CDR3 in DNA: TGTGCCAGCAGCCCGACGGTCTTGGGGTACGAGCAGTACTTC. The gene calls are TRBV27 and TRBJ2-7; D is unclear. The CDR3 length is 14 residues. Trimming took off 6 bases at V and 4 bases at J, with 16 bases between the two ends. Per the germline V gene, CDR1 is MNHEY and CDR2 is SMNVEV (reference sequence).

A remark on this clonotype: Compared with germline, one end of the junction differs, possibly owing to a read error. The chain links TRBV4-1 to TRBJ2-7, with D possibly being TRBD2 (5 bases). The CDR3 is made up of 11 amino acids. CDR1 is MGHRA, CDR2 YSYEKL, per germline. The CDR3 DNA reads as TGCGCCAGCAGCCAAGGGACTTCACAGAACTTC. Translating it yields CASSQGTSQNF.

J is TRBJ2-7 and V is TRBV7-9; 7 nucleotides agree with TRBD1. The CDR3 is made up of 15 amino acids. Per germline, CDR1 SEHNR and CDR2 FQNEAQ (reference sequence). V lost 5 bases to trimming and J lost 0 bases; unmatched junction nucleotides: 7. CDR3 loop: CASSARDSYSYEQYF. In DNA form, the CDR3 reads TGTGCCAGCAGCGCCCGGGACAGCTACTCCTACGAGCAGTACTTC.

This clonotype was seen only a few times. The chain has TRBV9 and TRBJ1-2, with 8 bases that match TRBD1. This CDR3 is 16 amino acids long. With 2 bases clipped from V and 0 bases from J, the junction kept 6 bases outside the gene matches. Germline V lookup: CDR1 SGDLS, CDR2 YYNGEE. The CDR3 region is CASSVEQGVSNYGYTF. The CDR3 nucleotides read TGTGCCAGCAGCGTCGAACAGGGGGTATCTAACTATGGCTACACCTTC.

This clonotype appeared a few times. The chain uses TRBV29-1 and TRBJ2-3; unclear D gene. Deletions cut 3 bases from V and 0 bases from J, with 10 bases between. This CDR3 contains 14 residues. Looked up from germline, CDR1 is SQVTM and CDR2 is ANQGSEA. The CDR3 region has the DNA TGCAGCGTTGACTACGGACCTAGCACAGATACGCAGTATTTT. Translation gives CSVDYGPSTDTQYF.

The rearrangement links TRBV29-1 to TRBJ2-1; 13 nucleotides match TRBD2. J gave up 3 bases and V 3 bases, and 11 bases lay outside the gene matches. The CDR3 length is 18 residues. CDR1 is SQVTM and CDR2 is ANQGSEA in the germline V gene. The chain's CDR3 is CSVDGTSGTVKNYNEQFF. In DNA form, the CDR3 reads TGCAGCGTTGACGGGACTAGCGGGACCGTGAAGAACTACAATGAGCAGTTCTTC.

This sequence joins TRBV10-3 and TRBJ1-2, with a tentative D call TRBD1 (6 bases). The CDR3 sequence is 15 residues long. Germline assignment: CDR1 ENHRY and CDR2 SYGVKD. V was shortened by 0 bases and J by 8 bases, with 16 bases between the two germline ends. The CDR3: CAISESKGGGNGYTF. The CDR3 coding sequence is TGTGCCATCAGTGAGTCAAAAGGGGGAGGAAACGGCTACACCTTC.

This chain links TRBV25-1 with TRBJ2-7; perhaps D is TRBD1 or TRBD2 (6 bases each). This CDR3 is 14 amino acids long. Trimming took 6 bases from V and 3 from J, leaving 15 bases between them. CDR1 is MGHDK and CDR2 is SYGVNS in the germline V gene. Here the CDR3 DNA reads TGTGCCAGCAGCCCCTGGGGGGCCAGCTACGAGCAGTACTTC. It translates to CASSPWGASYEQYF.

The chain is built from TRBV2 and TRBJ2-1; D gene uncertain. The CDR3 loop spans 13 amino acids. V dropped 10 bases and J dropped 0 bases, with 10 bases sitting between them. Germline loops: CDR1 SNHLY, CDR2 FYNNEI. As DNA, the CDR3 is TGTGCCACCGACGAAAGCTCCTACAATGAGCAGTTCTTC. Translation: CATDESSYNEQFF.